Following are 29 T cell receptor beta chains from one sample sequenced in a study of blood T cell repertoires in COVID-19. TCRdb's table, derived via immunoSEQ multiplex PCR, lists solely in-frame clones and lacks some. This sample has some 120,000 clones, with approximately 84% found just once. Material for sequencing was peripheral blood. These receptors all stem from a woman in her twenties or thirties who had recovered from COVID-19.

CDR3 loop: CASSESTGTSGNTIYF. CDR3 DNA sequence: TGCGCCAGCAGTGAGTCTACAGGGACCTCTGGAAACACCATATATTTT. The chain combines TRBV10-1 with TRBJ1-3; the D gene is possibly TRBD1 (6 bases). Trimming stripped 0 bases from V and 0 bases from J, with 9 bases between. The germline V gene encodes CDR1 WNHNN and CDR2 SYGVQD (reference sequence). CDR3 length: 16 amino acids.

The chain employs TRBV9 and TRBJ1-6; no firm D call. The V gene's germline CDR1 is SGDLS and CDR2 YYNGEE. There are 14 residues in the CDR3. The V gene lost 0 bases and the J gene lost 7 bases, with 8 bases spanning the gap. As DNA, the CDR3 is TGTGCCAGCAGCGTAGGAGGAACCAATTCACCCCTCCACTTT. This translates into CASSVGGTNSPLHF.

V is TRBV29-1 and J is TRBJ2-1; 7 positions match TRBD1. CDR3 length: 14 residues. In germline, CDR1 is SQVTM, CDR2 ANQGSEA. V lost 2 bases, J lost 6 bases, and 7 bases stayed unmatched. The CDR3: CSVERDRASNEQFF. CDR3 coding DNA: TGCAGCGTTGAACGCGACAGGGCTTCCAATGAGCAGTTCTTC.

This clone has a single count. The chain has TRBV7-2 and TRBJ1-1; the D gene is possibly TRBD1 (6 bases). The CDR3 spans 15 residues. V was pared by 0 bases and J by 5 bases, with 13 bases between. CDR1 and CDR2 from the germline V gene are SGHTA and FQGNSA. The CDR3 sequence is CASSLAVGAETEAFF. DNA of the CDR3: TGTGCCAGCAGCTTAGCGGTGGGGGCGGAAACTGAAGCTTTCTTT.

This chain links TRBV12-3 or TRBV12-4 with TRBJ1-1, with a tentative D call TRBD1 (5 bases). V was shortened by 7 bases and J by 4 bases, with 13 bases between the two germline ends. This CDR3 region has 13 residues. The CDR3 reads CASILRRVTEAFF. CDR3 DNA: TGTGCCAGCATTCTGCGCAGGGTCACTGAAGCTTTCTTT.

CDR3 bases: TGTGCCAGTAGTACGGACAGGGTTCCGAATGAAAAACTGTTTTTT. It yields the protein CASSTDRVPNEKLFF. The V and J genes are TRBV19 and TRBJ1-4, with 8 bases aligning to TRBD1. Germline loops: CDR1 LNHDA, CDR2 SQIVND (reference sequence). J lost 5 bases, V lost 4 bases, and 6 bases had no gene match. CDR3 length: 15 residues.

This chain joins TRBV27 and TRBJ2-7; D perhaps matches TRBD2 (6 bases). This CDR3 contains 15 residues. Between the trimmed V and J ends, which lost 4 bases and 3 bases, there was a span of 16 bases. Germline V gene lookup returns CDR1 MNHEY and CDR2 SMNVEV (reference sequence). In nucleotides, the CDR3 is TGTGCCAGCAGTTGGCGCGGGACTTCCGACTACGAGCAGTACTTC. Translated: CASSWRGTSDYEQYF.

In DNA form, the CDR3 reads TGTGCCAGCAGCCCATCCGACAGAGGAAACATTCAGTACTTC. The encoded protein is CASSPSDRGNIQYF. This chain uses TRBV5-6 with TRBJ2-4, with a weak D call TRBD1 (5 bases). The CDR3 length is 14 residues. Between the trimmed V and J ends, which lost 4 bases and 6 bases, there was a span of 14 bases. In germline, CDR1 is SGHDT, CDR2 YYEEEE.

This clone was counted a single time. J is TRBJ2-7 and V is TRBV20-1, with 8 nucleotides matching TRBD2. The CDR3 runs 13 residues. Germline CDR1 is DFQATT and CDR2 is SNEGSKA (reference sequence). The junction had 3 bases not matched to a gene; V was cut back by 3 bases and J by 2 bases. CDR3 coding DNA: TGCAGTGCTAGTTTAGCGGGAACCTACGAGCAGTACTTC. Translating gives CSASLAGTYEQYF.

The rearrangement uses TRBV25-1 and TRBJ1-1, with D unresolved. The CDR3 is 14 residues long. V lost 1 base and J lost 6, with 12 bases in between. Germline V CDR1 and CDR2: MGHDK, SYGVNS. The CDR3 loop reads CASSEWERAAEAFF. The CDR3 coding sequence is TGTGCCAGCAGTGAATGGGAGAGGGCGGCTGAAGCTTTCTTT.

This chain connects TRBV9 to TRBJ2-5; D remains ambiguous. Germline assignment: CDR1 SGDLS and CDR2 YYNGEE. The length of the CDR3 is 15 residues. Trimming took off 0 bases at V and 0 bases at J, with 9 bases between the two ends. The CDR3 coding sequence is TGTGCCAGCAGCGTAGATGGCAGTAACCAAGAGACCCAGTACTTC. Translating gives CASSVDGSNQETQYF.

CDR3 bases: TGTGCCAGTAGTATGCCCCCCGGCGCGGGGGTGAATACGCAGTATTTT. This gives the protein CASSMPPGAGVNTQYF. This chain joins TRBV19 and TRBJ2-3; 7 nucleotides match TRBD2. The CDR3 sequence is 16 residues long. Per the germline V gene, CDR1 is LNHDA and CDR2 is SQIVND (reference sequence). The J segment lost 7 bases and the V segment lost 3 bases, leaving 13 bases of the junction unmatched.

This clone has only one observation. The rearrangement uses TRBV29-1 and TRBJ2-5, with D possibly being TRBD1 (7 bases). Trimming pared 6 bases from V and 3 bases from J, leaving 14 bases between. Germline V gene sequence: CDR1 SQVTM, CDR2 ANQGSEA. The CDR3 sequence is 13 residues long. The CDR3 region is CSVGGQKEETQYF. The CDR3, as DNA: TGCAGCGTGGGGGGACAGAAAGAAGAGACCCAGTACTTC.

This chain joins TRBV19 and TRBJ1-2; TRBD1 matches 8 bases. There are 15 residues in the CDR3. Germline CDR1 is LNHDA and CDR2 is SQIVND (reference sequence). V was clipped by 6 bases and J by 8 bases; unmatched bases: 14. Written as DNA, the CDR3 is TGTGCCAGTAGCCGGAGAGCGGGACAGGCCAGCGGCTACACCTTC. The encoded protein is CASSRRAGQASGYTF. Full variable domain (outside the CDR3, taken from reference TRBV19 and TRBJ1-2): DGGITQSPKYLFRKEGQNVTLSCEQNLNHDAMYWYRQDPGQGLRLIYYSQIVNDFQKGDIAEGYSVSREKKESFPLTVTSAQKNPTAFYLCASSRRAGQASGYTFGSGTRLTVV.

This chain joins TRBV30 and TRBJ1-1; 7 bases agree with TRBD1. The CDR3 loop spans 12 amino acids. V lost 5 bases to trimming and J lost 1 base; unmatched junction nucleotides: 1. The germline V gene has CDR1 GTSNPN and CDR2 SVGIG (reference sequence). In DNA form, the CDR3 reads TGTGCCTGGGGGACAGAGAACACTGAAGCTTTCTTT. It specifies CAWGTENTEAFF.

The rearrangement joins TRBV6-5 to TRBJ2-1; D not resolved. Germline-derived CDR1 and CDR2 are MNHEY and SVGAGI. This CDR3 spans 15 amino acids. The V end lost 10 bases, the J end lost 5 bases, and 21 bases lay between the germline ends. The CDR3 DNA sequence: TGTGCCACCACGGAGACCTGGTCAGACCACAATGAGCAGTTCTTC. As protein: CATTETWSDHNEQFF.

The chain uses TRBV5-1 and TRBJ1-4, with TRBD1 identical over 10 bases. This CDR3 has 14 residues. Germline CDR1 is SGHRS and CDR2 is YFSETQ. V gave up 4 bases and J gave up 4 bases; unmatched junction bases: 1. The CDR3 coding sequence is TGCGCCAGCAGCGGGACAGGGGATAATGAAAAACTGTTTTTT. Amino acid sequence: CASSGTGDNEKLFF. The full variable domain, rest sourced from reference TRBV5-1 and TRBJ1-4, is KAGVTQTPRYLIKTRGQQVTLSCSPISGHRSVSWYQQTPGQGLQFLFEYFSETQRNKGNFPGRFSGRQFSNSRSEMNVSTLELGDSALYLCASSGTGDNEKLFFGSGTQLSVL.

This clone was counted only a few times. The CDR3 reads CASSIGGLAGLEQYF. CDR3 nucleotides: TGTGCCAGTAGTATAGGAGGACTAGCGGGCCTCGAGCAGTACTTC. The rearrangement links TRBV19 to TRBJ2-7; 11 bases are a match to TRBD2. The CDR3 spans 15 residues. Germline V lookup: CDR1 LNHDA, CDR2 SQIVND (reference sequence). V gave up 1 base and J gave up 6 bases; unmatched junction bases: 5.

The rearrangement uses TRBV6-5 and TRBJ2-2; the D is unclear. The CDR3 length is 16 residues. Germline CDR1 is MNHEY and CDR2 is SVGAGI. Trimming removed 0 bases from V and 2 bases from J, with 10 bases in between. CDR3 bases: TGTGCCAGCAGTTACTCGGGCCACGCTAACACCGGGGAGCTGTTTTTT. Residues: CASSYSGHANTGELFF.

This clone occurred once. V gene TRBV30 combines with J gene TRBJ1-2; 7 bases agree with TRBD1. CDR1 and CDR2 from the germline V gene are GTSNPN and SVGIG (reference sequence). The V gene end was trimmed by 4 bases and the J gene end by 6 bases; junction bases not matched to a gene: 5. The length of the CDR3 is 12 residues. DNA for the CDR3: TGTGCCTGGACCCGACAGGGCCATGGCTACACCTTC. It is translated as CAWTRQGHGYTF.

The genes are TRBV5-4 and TRBJ2-5; 9 bases are shared with TRBD1. The CDR3 is 17 amino acids. Germline CDR1 is SGHNT and CDR2 is YYREEE (reference sequence). The ends lost 3 bases at V and 2 bases at J; junction bases unmatched: 11. CDR3 sequence (DNA): TGTGCCAGCAGCTCGGATGACAGGGGGTTTTCGCAAGAGACCCAGTACTTC. Translating it yields CASSSDDRGFSQETQYF.

The rearrangement links TRBV3-1 (or the pseudogene TRBV3-2) to TRBJ2-2; possible D gene TRBD1, 5 bases. The CDR3 consists of 17 residues. Germline V lookup: CDR1 LGHDT, CDR2 YNNKEL (reference sequence). Deletions cut 1 base from V and 7 bases from J, with 19 bases between. CDR3 sequence: CASSQGANYPRGGELFF. The CDR3 DNA reads TGTGCCAGCAGCCAAGGGGCGAACTACCCTAGGGGCGGGGAGCTGTTTTTT.

The chain has TRBV19 and TRBJ2-1; the D gene is possibly TRBD1 (5 bases). The CDR3 covers 14 residues. V was trimmed by 1 base and J by 3 bases, leaving 7 bases between them. In germline, CDR1 is LNHDA, CDR2 SQIVND (reference sequence). The CDR3 bases are TGTGCCAGTAGTATAGGACAGCACTACAATGAGCAGTTCTTC. Protein sequence: CASSIGQHYNEQFF. Using reference TRBV19 and TRBJ2-1 for the parts outside the CDR3, the full variable domain is DGGITQSPKYLFRKEGQNVTLSCEQNLNHDAMYWYRQDPGQGLRLIYYSQIVNDFQKGDIAEGYSVSREKKESFPLTVTSAQKNPTAFYLCASSIGQHYNEQFFGPGTRLTVL.

The genes are TRBV2 and TRBJ1-2, with D maybe TRBD1 (5 bases). Looked up from germline, CDR1 is SNHLY and CDR2 is FYNNEI. Trimming stripped 9 bases from V and 1 base from J, with 12 bases between. This CDR3 comprises 13 residues. The CDR3 bases are TGTGCCAGGAATCAACAGGTTAACTATGGCTACACCTTC. Protein sequence: CARNQQVNYGYTF.

The chain joins TRBV28 to TRBJ1-1, with 8 bases lining up with TRBD1. Germline V gives CDR1 MDHEN, CDR2 SYDVKM. The CDR3 loop spans 16 amino acids. V was pared by 8 bases and J by 2 bases, with 13 bases of the junction left unmatched. For the CDR3, the DNA is TGTGCCAGCGCCTCAGTCGACAGGGGAGGCAACACTGAAGCTTTCTTT. As protein: CASASVDRGGNTEAFF.

The V gene is TRBV23-1, the J gene TRBJ2-7; TRBD1 matches at 7 bases. TRBV23-1 is an ORF for which the function is uncertain. Germline trimming cut 2 bases from V and 0 bases from J; bases unmatched to any gene: 7. The CDR3 is made up of 16 amino acids. In nucleotides, the CDR3 is TGCGCCAGCAGTCAAAGGGACAGAAGGAGCTCCTACGAGCAGTACTTC. Protein product: CASSQRDRRSSYEQYF.

This chain uses TRBV6-5 with TRBJ2-2; D gene uncertain. Germline CDR1 reads MNHEY; CDR2 reads SVGAGI. With 1 base removed from V and 5 bases from J, the gap between germline ends came to 11 bases. The CDR3 is made up of 15 amino acids. The CDR3 reads CASSYYKYETGELFF. DNA for the CDR3: TGTGCCAGCAGTTACTATAAGTATGAGACCGGGGAGCTGTTTTTT.

This clone has a single count. V gene TRBV4-1 combines with J gene TRBJ1-1; a possible D gene is TRBD1 (5 bases). Looked up from germline, CDR1 is MGHRA and CDR2 is YSYEKL. V lost 0 bases, J lost 1 base, and 9 bases lay in between. CDR3 length: 15 amino acids. The CDR3 nucleotides read TGCGCCAGCAGCCAAGATAGACAGAGGAACACTGAAGCTTTCTTT. Amino acid sequence: CASSQDRQRNTEAFF.

The V and J genes are TRBV5-5 and TRBJ2-1; 12 nucleotides align to TRBD2. V lost 7 bases to trimming and J lost 4 bases; unmatched junction nucleotides: 6. The CDR3 loop spans 15 amino acids. Germline V gene sequence: CDR1 SGHKS, CDR2 YYEKEE (reference sequence). The CDR3 is CASRTTSGGYNEQFF. CDR3 bases: TGTGCCAGCCGAACAACTAGCGGGGGGTACAATGAGCAGTTCTTC.